This passage covers 18 T cell receptor beta chains from one sample sequenced in a study of cytomegalovirus exposure and HLA in healthy donors. The PCR employed 60 Vbeta primers together with 13 Jbeta primers. TCRdb keeps only in-frame clones here, not all; method: immunoSEQ multiplex PCR. Of about 170,000 clones listed, 75% to 80% are singletons. The sequencing sample was made of PBMCs. Receptors were obtained from a woman aged 50 to 60 in good health and CMV-seropositive.

V is TRBV10-3 and J is TRBJ2-7, with TRBD2 as a possible D gene (5 bases). Germline CDR1 ENHRY, CDR2 SYGVKD. V shed 3 bases and J shed 3 bases, with 15 bases lying between them. The CDR3 covers 15 residues. The CDR3 sequence: CAISDGLSRNYEQYF. In DNA form, the CDR3 reads TGTGCCATCAGTGACGGACTCTCTAGAAACTACGAGCAGTACTTC.

The chain is built from TRBV14 and TRBJ1-2; a weak D match, TRBD1 (6 bases). CDR1 and CDR2 from the germline V gene are SGHDN and FVKESK. The V end was cut by 0 bases, the J end by 2 bases, with 13 bases between. CDR3 length: 16 amino acids. Written as DNA, the CDR3 is TGTGCCAGCAGCCAAGATGTGGGACACCAAAACTATGGCTACACCTTC. Amino acids: CASSQDVGHQNYGYTF.

The rearrangement joins TRBV19 to TRBJ1-3; no definite D call. Germline assignment: CDR1 LNHDA and CDR2 SQIVND (reference sequence). This CDR3 region has 14 residues. V lost 9 bases, J lost 6 bases, and 18 bases lay in between. Here the CDR3 reads CASSPGFDANTIYF. The CDR3, as DNA: TGTGCCAGCTCCCCGGGGTTCGATGCAAACACCATATATTTT.

This clone has only a few counts. V is TRBV28 and J is TRBJ2-7; tentative D call: TRBD1 (7 bases). Germline V lookup: CDR1 MDHEN, CDR2 SYDVKM. V lost 5 bases and J lost 3, with 26 bases in between. This CDR3 comprises 18 residues. The CDR3 reads CASSPMGGQSSTYYEQYF. The CDR3 DNA reads TGTGCCAGCAGTCCAATGGGGGGACAGTCCTCCACCTACTACGAGCAGTACTTC. Complete variable domain (other parts from reference TRBV28 and TRBJ2-7): DVKVTQSSRYLVKRTGEKVFLECVQDMDHENMFWYRQDPGLGLRLIYFSYDVKMKEKGDIPEGYSVSREKKERFSLILESASTNQTSMYLCASSPMGGQSSTYYEQYFGPGTRLTVT.

The chain couples TRBV28 to TRBJ1-4; weak D call: TRBD1 (5 bases). The CDR3 totals 14 residues. The ends were cut back, 8 bases at V and 5 bases at J, with 15 bases in the middle. Germline-derived CDR1 and CDR2 are MDHEN and SYDVKM. The CDR3 region is CASGRGRENEKLFF. The CDR3 coding sequence is TGTGCCAGCGGGAGGGGCCGGGAGAATGAAAAACTGTTTTTT.

The chain links TRBV2 to TRBJ1-2; D perhaps matches TRBD1 (5 bases). Trimming shortened V by 4 bases and J by 3 bases, and 6 bases separated the two germline ends. The CDR3 is made up of 12 amino acids. CDR1 is SNHLY, CDR2 FYNNEI, per germline. CDR3 residues: CASSGQYYGYTF. In DNA form, the CDR3 reads TGTGCCAGCAGTGGACAGTACTATGGCTACACCTTC.

The genes are TRBV5-1 and TRBJ2-7; TRBD1 matches at 7 bases. The J segment lost 3 bases and the V segment lost 0 bases, leaving 6 bases of the junction unmatched. This CDR3 is 15 amino acids long. Germline V gene sequence: CDR1 SGHRS, CDR2 YFSETQ. CDR3 region: CASSLEGQMSYEQYF. The CDR3 region has the DNA TGCGCCAGCAGCTTGGAGGGACAGATGAGCTACGAGCAGTACTTC.

For this clone: Other DNA sequences in the sample encode the same CDR3. The V gene is TRBV9, the J gene TRBJ2-1; TRBD2 is a possible D gene (6 bases). Germline CDR1 is SGDLS and CDR2 is YYNGEE. The CDR3 is 15 amino acids. V was clipped by 4 bases and J by 1 base, with 12 bases between them. The CDR3 coding sequence is TGTGCCAGCAGCCCCTCCGGGGGTTCCTACAATGAGCAGTTCTTC. This translates into CASSPSGGSYNEQFF.

This chain joins TRBV6-1 and TRBJ1-2; 7 bases agree with TRBD1. The CDR3 contains 15 residues. Germline V gives CDR1 MNHNS, CDR2 SASEGT. The ends lost 1 base at V and 4 bases at J; junction bases unmatched: 6. CDR3 protein: CASSEGGGGLYGYTF. The CDR3 DNA is TGTGCCAGCAGTGAAGGAGGAGGGGGCCTCTATGGCTACACCTTC.

This sequence joins TRBV19 and TRBJ1-2; D perhaps matches TRBD1 (6 bases). The CDR3 loop spans 15 amino acids. V was shortened by 3 bases and J by 5 bases, with 16 bases between the two germline ends. Germline CDR1 is LNHDA and CDR2 is SQIVND (reference sequence). The CDR3, as DNA: TGTGCCAGTAGTATTTCTTCACAGGGACGATATGGCTACACCTTC. Its protein product is CASSISSQGRYGYTF.

The V and J genes are TRBV4-1 and TRBJ2-7, with TRBD2 matching over 7 bases. The CDR3 loop spans 19 amino acids. The junction had 18 bases not matched to a gene; V was cut back by 2 bases and J by 2 bases. Germline CDR1 MGHRA, CDR2 YSYEKL. The CDR3 DNA sequence: TGCGCCAGCAGCCAATTACCCCCCCCTTTCGCGGGGGTGACCTACGAGCAGTACTTC. It translates to CASSQLPPPFAGVTYEQYF.

The table lists this clone with a few counts. The chain couples TRBV5-6 to TRBJ1-5; 8 bases are shared with TRBD1. Unmatched junction bases numbered 4, after V lost 2 bases and J lost 6 bases. Germline-derived CDR1 and CDR2 are SGHDT and YYEEEE. The CDR3 is made up of 14 amino acids. This CDR3 is CASSFGRGRQPQHF. DNA of the CDR3: TGTGCCAGCAGCTTTGGCAGGGGGCGTCAGCCCCAGCATTTT.

The rearrangement joins TRBV14 to TRBJ1-3; D perhaps matches TRBD1 (6 bases). Trimming took 4 bases from V and 0 from J, leaving 16 bases between them. The CDR3 covers 17 residues. Germline-derived CDR1 and CDR2 are SGHDN and FVKESK. The CDR3 spells CASSRYATGISGNTIYF. The CDR3 DNA sequence: TGTGCCAGCAGCCGGTACGCTACAGGGATCTCTGGAAACACCATATATTTT.

As regards this clone: Sequence at one end of the junction differs from germline and may be a read error. The chain carries TRBV7-7 and TRBJ2-5, with D possibly TRBD2 on 5 matching bases. Germline V gene lookup returns CDR1 SSHAT and CDR2 FNYEAQ (reference sequence). The CDR3 is made up of 14 amino acids. In nucleotides, the CDR3 is TGTGCTAGCAGCTTGGGAACTAGAGGGGAGACCCAGTACTTC. Protein sequence: CASSLGTRGETQYF.

CDR3 in amino acids: CASIKDRSASYEQYF. As DNA, the CDR3 is TGTGCCAGCATCAAGGACAGATCAGCCTCCTACGAGCAGTACTTC. The rearrangement joins TRBV7-2 to TRBJ2-7; D is perhaps TRBD1 (6 bases). V was trimmed by 7 bases and J by 0 bases, leaving 16 bases between them. This CDR3 has 15 residues. Germline values: CDR1 SGHTA, CDR2 FQGNSA. The whole variable domain, filled in from reference TRBV7-2 and TRBJ2-7, reads GAGVSQSPSNKVTEKGKDVELRCDPISGHTALYWYRQSLGQGLEFLIYFQGNSAPDKSGLPSDRFSAERTGGSVSTLTIQRTQQEDSAVYLCASIKDRSASYEQYFGPGTRLTVT.

V gene TRBV7-3 combines with J gene TRBJ2-2, with 7 bases aligning to TRBD1. From germline, CDR1 is SGHTA and CDR2 FQGTGA. There are 15 residues in the CDR3. V trimming: 2 bases; J trimming: 4 bases; junction bases outside the gene matches: 4. The CDR3 sequence: CASSLSSGGTGELFF. CDR3 sequence (DNA): TGTGCCAGCAGCTTATCATCAGGGGGCACCGGGGAGCTGTTTTTT.

This clone was counted only a few times. The chain uses TRBV7-9 and TRBJ2-2; TRBD1 agrees at 10 bases. Germline V lookup: CDR1 SEHNR, CDR2 FQNEAQ (reference sequence). This CDR3 is built from 16 residues. Trimming removed 3 bases from V and 3 bases from J; junction bases left unmatched: 4. The CDR3 DNA reads TGTGCCAGCAGCTTTTCCGGGACAGGGGACACCGGGGAGCTGTTTTTT. Its translation is CASSFSGTGDTGELFF.

The chain couples TRBV19 to TRBJ1-5; TRBD1 matches at 8 bases. With V trimmed by 1 base and J by 7 bases, 6 bases remained unmatched. The CDR3 contains 15 residues. The V gene's germline CDR1 is LNHDA and CDR2 SQIVND (reference sequence). CDR3 coding DNA: TGTGCCAGTAGTATAGGCAGGGGGCTCAGGCAGCCCCAGCATTTT. It codes for CASSIGRGLRQPQHF. The variable domain in full, with the rest retrieved from reference TRBV19 and TRBJ1-5, is DGGITQSPKYLFRKEGQNVTLSCEQNLNHDAMYWYRQDPGQGLRLIYYSQIVNDFQKGDIAEGYSVSREKKESFPLTVTSAQKNPTAFYLCASSIGRGLRQPQHFGDGTRLSIL.